The 27 T cell receptor beta chains given below trace back to one sample, sequenced in a study of shared clonotypes between healthy human individuals. Sequencing was performed with immunoSEQ multiplex PCR; in TCRdb, only in-frame clones are kept and a portion is missing. The sample contains about 2.2 million clones, just under 95% of which appear only once. Positively selected for CCR7, the CD45RO-negative cells used as naive CD8 cells excluded terminally differentiated effector memory CD45RA+ cells. Sequences were obtained from naive CD8+ T cells from PBMCs. The receptor set was obtained from a man younger than 35 in good health. Some clones in this sample may be carry-over from other donors' samples.

The rearrangement joins TRBV11-2 to TRBJ2-5; D may match TRBD1 or TRBD2 (7 bases each). This CDR3 has 16 residues. Germline loops: CDR1 SGHAT, CDR2 FQNNGV. Trimming stripped 5 bases from V and 1 base from J, with 17 bases between. Written as DNA, the CDR3 is TGTGCCAGCAGCCCAGGGGGGGGAGGGCCCCAAGAGACCCAGTACTTC. Translated, it gives CASSPGGGGPQETQYF. Combining the CDR3 with reference TRBV11-2 and TRBJ2-5 gives the whole variable domain EAGVAQSPRYKIIEKRQSVAFWCNPISGHATLYWYQQILGQGPKLLIQFQNNGVVDDSQLPKDRFSAERLKGVDSTLKIQPAKLEDSAVYLCASSPGGGGPQETQYFGPGTRLLVL.

The chain is built from TRBV7-2 and TRBJ2-2; TRBD2 matches 9 bases. The CDR3 is 16 amino acids. Germline CDR1 reads SGHTA; CDR2 reads FQGNSA. V was clipped by 4 bases and J by 3 bases; unmatched bases: 6. The CDR3 nucleotides are TGTGCCAGCAGCTCTCGGACTAGCGAGCACACCGGGGAGCTGTTTTTT. Protein: CASSSRTSEHTGELFF.

The chain links TRBV2 to TRBJ2-7; the D is unclear. CDR1 and CDR2 from the germline V gene are SNHLY and FYNNEI. The V and J ends lost 3 bases and 1 base respectively, with 13 bases between them. CDR3 size: 15 residues. CDR3 protein: CASSDIAAGSYEQYF. In DNA, the CDR3 is TGTGCCAGCAGTGATATAGCTGCCGGATCCTACGAGCAGTACTTC.

The chain has TRBV27 and TRBJ1-1; tentatively, D is TRBD1 (5 bases). The CDR3 loop spans 16 amino acids. V lost 2 bases to trimming and J lost 4 bases, with 17 bases between them. CDR1 MNHEY and CDR2 SMNVEV come from the germline V gene (reference sequence). For the CDR3, the DNA is TGTGCCAGCAGTTTAAGCAGAACCGGTGGGACCACTGAAGCTTTCTTT. Its protein product is CASSLSRTGGTTEAFF.

On this clone: A read error is possible here, since a much larger clone lies one base away. The sample carries other DNA sequences with the same CDR3. CDR3 in DNA: TGTGCCAGCAGTTACTCGGAGTACACTGAAGCTTTCTTT. This codes for CASSYSEYTEAFF. The chain recombines TRBV6-6 with TRBJ1-1, with D hard to call. Per germline, CDR1 MNHNY and CDR2 SVGAGI (reference sequence). The CDR3 covers 13 residues. Trimming pared 0 bases from V and 3 bases from J, leaving 5 bases between.

The chain is built from TRBV29-1 and TRBJ2-1, with a possible D match to TRBD2 (5 bases). The germline V and J ends were trimmed by 4 bases and 7 bases, with 26 bases remaining between them. CDR1 and CDR2 (germline): SQVTM, ANQGSEA. The CDR3 extends over 17 amino acids. The CDR3 DNA sequence: TGCAGCGTTGTAGGGCGGGCGGCGCGTGAGGGTCTTAATGAGCAGTTCTTC. Translation gives CSVVGRAAREGLNEQFF.

This chain links TRBV19 with TRBJ2-4; no definite D call. This CDR3 contains 16 residues. V was pared by 4 bases and J by 0 bases, with 13 bases between. CDR1 is LNHDA and CDR2 is SQIVND in the germline V gene (reference sequence). CDR3 in DNA: TGTGCCAGTAGTACCTCCCCGGCGGTAGCCAAAAACATTCAGTACTTC. Amino acids: CASSTSPAVAKNIQYF. Using reference TRBV19 and TRBJ2-4 for the parts outside the CDR3, the full variable domain is DGGITQSPKYLFRKEGQNVTLSCEQNLNHDAMYWYRQDPGQGLRLIYYSQIVNDFQKGDIAEGYSVSREKKESFPLTVTSAQKNPTAFYLCASSTSPAVAKNIQYFGAGTRLSVL.

The sample holds one count of this clone. This chain uses TRBV6-4 with TRBJ2-2, with 7 bases lining up with TRBD2. With 2 bases clipped from V and 6 bases from J, the junction kept 15 bases outside the gene matches. The germline CDR1 and CDR2 sequences are MRHNA and SNTAGT. The CDR3 totals 18 residues. The CDR3 DNA reads TGTGCCAGCAGTGACCCTGAGATATCCGCGGGGGTCCCCGGGGAGCTGTTTTTT. Its protein product is CASSDPEISAGVPGELFF.

Details on this clone: Its ends do not fully match the called genes, so a read error is possible. V is TRBV13 and J is TRBJ1-2; D unclear. The CDR3 has 13 residues. CDR1 PRHDT and CDR2 FYEKMQ come from the germline V gene (reference sequence). CDR3 coding DNA: TGTGCCAGCAGCTTAGGCCGGATTGGGCCTGGAAGGTTC. Its translation is CASSLGRIGPGRF.

The V call is TRBV10-3, the J call TRBJ2-3, with D possibly being TRBD2 (5 bases). Trimming took off 7 bases at V and 4 bases at J, with 12 bases between the two ends. Looked up from germline, CDR1 is ENHRY and CDR2 is SYGVKD. The length of the CDR3 is 13 residues. The CDR3 bases are TGTGCCATCAATAGCGCCACACCAGATACGCAGTATTTT. Translating it yields CAINSATPDTQYF.

The chain carries TRBV5-6 and TRBJ2-7; D may be TRBD1 (5 bases). This CDR3 spans 14 amino acids. Trimming took 0 bases from V and 5 from J, leaving 12 bases between them. Germline loops: CDR1 SGHDT, CDR2 YYEEEE. CDR3 region: CASSLAFGAHEQYF. CDR3 in DNA: TGTGCCAGCAGCTTGGCATTTGGGGCCCACGAGCAGTACTTC.

This clone has just one count. One end of the junction does not line up with germline, which may come from a read error. The chain joins TRBV28 to TRBJ2-7, with a possible D match to TRBD2 (5 bases). Germline V gene data show CDR1 as MDHEN and CDR2 as SYDVKM. The length of the CDR3 is 12 residues. CDR3 sequence reads: CASSLSALRADF. The CDR3, as DNA: TGTGCCAGCAGTTTATCTGCCCTGAGGGCTGACTTC.

This sequence joins TRBV2 and TRBJ1-2, with 8 bases lining up with TRBD1. Looked up from germline, CDR1 is SNHLY and CDR2 is FYNNEI. V dropped 8 bases and J dropped 7; count of bases not matched to a gene: 12. The CDR3 has 14 amino acids. This CDR3 reads CASGIRDRISGYTF. The CDR3 DNA follows: TGTGCCAGCGGGATCCGGGACAGGATCTCTGGCTACACCTTC.

The gene calls are TRBV5-5 and TRBJ2-2; weak D call: TRBD1 (5 bases). The V gene lost 1 base and the J gene lost 4 bases, with 20 bases spanning the gap. Germline values: CDR1 SGHKS, CDR2 YYEKEE (reference sequence). The CDR3 is 18 amino acids. CDR3 bases: TGTGCCAGCAGCTTGTCTCCCCGGACCCAAACAGGCACCGGGGAGCTGTTTTTT. This codes for CASSLSPRTQTGTGELFF.

This clone was counted a single time. In nucleotides, the CDR3 is TGTGCCAGCAGCTTAACAGCTAGCGCAGAGACCCAGTACTTC. Translating gives CASSLTASAETQYF. The chain recombines TRBV13 with TRBJ2-5, with D maybe TRBD2 (6 bases). The CDR3 contains 14 residues. The V and J ends lost 2 bases and 4 bases respectively, with 11 bases between them. Germline CDR1 PRHDT, CDR2 FYEKMQ (reference sequence).

The table lists this clone with a few counts. The chain links TRBV29-1 to TRBJ1-5; 7 bases are shared with TRBD1. Germline V gene lookup returns CDR1 SQVTM and CDR2 ANQGSEA. J gave up 3 bases and V 4 bases, and 6 bases lay outside the gene matches. The CDR3 consists of 14 residues. The DNA of the CDR3 is TGCAGCGTTGCCGGGACAGAGTACAATCAGCCCCAGCATTTT. Amino acids: CSVAGTEYNQPQHF.

The chain carries TRBV7-3 and TRBJ2-1; D gene ambiguous. CDR3 size: 15 residues. The V gene's germline CDR1 is SGHTA and CDR2 FQGTGA. Trimming shortened V by 1 base and J by 3 bases, and 10 bases separated the two germline ends. The DNA of the CDR3 is TGTGCCAGCAGCTTAATTCGGTCGGACTACAATGAGCAGTTCTTC. Protein: CASSLIRSDYNEQFF.

The V call is TRBV7-3, the J call TRBJ2-2; possible D gene TRBD2, 5 bases. The germline gives CDR1 SGHTA, CDR2 FQGTGA. The V and J ends lost 3 bases and 6 bases respectively, with 14 bases between them. The CDR3 length is 15 residues. The DNA for the CDR3 is TGTGCCAGCAGCTTGGGTGGGAGCCCCCCCGGGGAGCTGTTTTTT. Translation gives CASSLGGSPPGELFF.

The chain employs TRBV27 and TRBJ2-7; TRBD1 is a possible D gene (5 bases). This CDR3 has 14 amino acids. Trimming removed 5 bases at V and 2 bases at J, with 13 bases between. CDR1 is MNHEY and CDR2 is SMNVEV in the germline V gene (reference sequence). CDR3 amino acids: CASSVGGATYEQYF. For the CDR3, the DNA is TGTGCCAGCAGTGTGGGTGGGGCGACCTACGAGCAGTACTTC.

The V call is TRBV27, the J call TRBJ2-6; D is unresolved. In germline, CDR1 is MNHEY, CDR2 SMNVEV (reference sequence). Deletions cut 0 bases from V and 0 bases from J, with 9 bases between. This CDR3 contains 17 residues. Here the CDR3 DNA reads TGTGCCAGCAGTTTATCGTTTGTAAGCTCTGGGGCCAACGTCCTGACTTTC. Translating it yields CASSLSFVSSGANVLTF.

This chain connects TRBV5-6 to TRBJ2-5; D not resolved. The tail of the sequence fits TRBJ2-7 better, so the J call may be wrong. This CDR3 contains 16 residues. Per the germline V gene, CDR1 is SGHDT and CDR2 is YYEEEE. The CDR3 coding sequence is TGTGCCAGCAGCTGGGGTGAGCGCCCGTTCTCCTACGAGCAGTACTTC. Protein sequence: CASSWGERPFSYEQYF.

The chain joins TRBV10-2 to TRBJ1-1; TRBD1 is a possible D gene (5 bases). Germline assignment: CDR1 WSHSY and CDR2 SAAADI. The length of the CDR3 is 13 residues. V lost 6 bases, J lost 1 base, and 9 bases lay in between. CDR3 nucleotide sequence: TGCGCCAGCAGGCACACAGGGAACACTGAAGCTTTCTTT. Residues: CASRHTGNTEAFF.

A single count supports this clone. The chain couples TRBV11-2 to TRBJ2-3; D gene uncertain. The CDR3 loop spans 15 amino acids. Germline CDR1 is SGHAT and CDR2 is FQNNGV. The V end was cut by 5 bases, the J end by 1 base, with 13 bases between. DNA for the CDR3: TGTGCCAGCAGCCCCCCGGGCTACGGCACAGATACGCAGTATTTT. Protein product: CASSPPGYGTDTQYF.

CDR3 bases: TGTGCCAGCAGTGGGACAGGGGATTTCTATGGCTACACCTTC. This gives the protein CASSGTGDFYGYTF. The V call is TRBV25-1, the J call TRBJ1-2, with 9 bases aligning to TRBD1. Losses at the gene ends were 4 bases for V and 4 bases for J; bases not matched to a gene: 4. CDR3 length: 14 residues. The germline gives CDR1 MGHDK, CDR2 SYGVNS.

This chain joins TRBV6-5 and TRBJ2-7; maybe TRBD2 (6 bases). V shed 9 bases and J shed 3 bases, with 21 bases lying between them. This CDR3 spans 15 amino acids. Germline loops: CDR1 MNHEY, CDR2 SVGAGI. CDR3 in DNA: TGTGCCAGTTGCGAGGGGACTCCATTTTACTACGAGCAGTACTTC. It specifies CASCEGTPFYYEQYF.

The V gene is TRBV5-1, the J gene TRBJ2-7; 13 bases fit TRBD2. The trim removed 3 bases at V and 7 bases at J, leaving 13 bases unmatched. CDR1 and CDR2 (germline): SGHRS, YFSETQ. The CDR3 extends over 17 amino acids. The CDR3 sequence: CASSYSGTSGTEGEQYF. The CDR3 nucleotides are TGCGCCAGCAGCTATTCCGGGACTAGCGGGACTGAGGGAGAGCAGTACTTC.

The rearrangement joins TRBV9 to TRBJ2-5, with TRBD2 as a possible D gene (6 bases). From germline, CDR1 is SGDLS and CDR2 YYNGEE. The V gene lost 3 bases and the J gene lost 5 bases, with 14 bases spanning the gap. The CDR3 sequence is 14 residues long. The CDR3 bases are TGTGCCAGCAGCGACTCGGGAGCCGCGGAGACCCAGTACTTC. It is translated as CASSDSGAAETQYF.